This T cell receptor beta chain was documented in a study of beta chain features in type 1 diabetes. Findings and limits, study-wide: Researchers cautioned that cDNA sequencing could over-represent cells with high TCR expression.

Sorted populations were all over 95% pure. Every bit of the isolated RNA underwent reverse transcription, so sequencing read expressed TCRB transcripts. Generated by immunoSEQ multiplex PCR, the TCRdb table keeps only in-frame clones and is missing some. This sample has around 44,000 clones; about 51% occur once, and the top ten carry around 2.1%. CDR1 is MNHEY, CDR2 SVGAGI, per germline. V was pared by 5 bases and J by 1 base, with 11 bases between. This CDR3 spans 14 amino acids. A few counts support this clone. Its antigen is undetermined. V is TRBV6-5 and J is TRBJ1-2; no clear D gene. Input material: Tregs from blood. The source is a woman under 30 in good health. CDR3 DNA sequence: TGTGCCAGCAGTCCCGTCAGTAATAACTATGGCTACACCTTC. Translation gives CASSPVSNNYGYTF.